This TCR beta chain was recorded in a study of blood T cells in healthy people across ages. Whole-study results and caveats: Samples with more naive T cells showed higher observed beta diversity. Significant beta diversity loss was already apparent by age approximately 38, declining roughly linearly.

Through a sample-barcoded 5' primer and a J-beta primer mix, a second PCR was run for roughly 6 to 12 cycles. TCRdb re-analysed the 5' RACE reads in MiXCR, keeping a single row per CDR3 protein. This table has fewer than 2,000,000 distinct CDR3 sequences, roughly 32% appearing once. The CDR3 extends over 15 amino acids. J gave up 7 bases and V 4 bases, and 13 bases lay outside the gene matches. Germline V gene data show CDR1 as SGHRS and CDR2 as YFSETQ. A note on this clonotype: The antigen remains undetermined.

V usage is TRBV5-1 and J usage is TRBJ2-7; 8 bases map to TRBD1. Sequenced material: blood. The receptor comes from a woman aged 30 to 39 in good health. CDR3 protein: CASSPTGTGHWEQYF. In nucleotides, the CDR3 is TGCGCCAGCAGCCCCACCGGGACAGGCCATTGGGAGCAGTACTTC.